Listed below are T cell receptor beta chains from one sample, sequenced in a study of CD8+CD57+ T cells in acquired aplastic anemia. TCRdb re-called the reads through MiXCR, storing one row per CDR3 protein. The sample yields about 190,000 distinct CDR3 sequences, roughly half seen once. The sample was sorted CD4+, CD8+, or CD8+CD57+ T cells (not recorded which) from PBMCs. These receptors were obtained from a human donor with aplastic anemia. The CDR3 runs from the conserved cysteine through the conserved F or W. Each record gives: clone size, J gene, D gene, V gene, CDR3 DNA, CDR3 protein. A D gene is named only where the DNA matches it firmly. Clone sizes are given selectively: once, few, many, or a class where the clone is expanded.

many | TRBJ2-5 | . | TRBV7-6 | TGTGCCAGCAGCTCACCCAGAGCGGGGACACAAGAGACCCAGTACTTC | CASSSPRAGTQETQYF
. | TRBJ1-6 | TRBD1 | TRBV5-5 | TGTGCCAGCAGCTTACCCGACAGGGGTTCACCCCTCCACTTT | CASSLPDRGSPLHF
many | TRBJ2-7 | . | TRBV5-4 | TGTGCCAGCAGCTTGGCCGGGGGAACGGTGCAGTACTTC | CASSLAGGTVQYF
. | TRBJ1-3 | . | TRBV7-3 | TGTGCCAGCAGCCCTCTTGGAAACACCATATATTTT | CASSPLGNTIYF
. | TRBJ2-5 | . | TRBV2 | TGTGCCAGCACAGGAGTGACCTACCAAGAGACCCAGTACTTC | CASTGVTYQETQYF
few | TRBJ2-3 | . | TRBV6-6 | TGTGCCAGCAGTCACAGACCGGGGGCGACAGATACGCAGTATTTT | CASSHRPGATDTQYF
. | TRBJ1-1 | . | TRBV29-1 | TGCAGCGTTGAGGGGTTGGGAACTGAAGCTTTCTTT | CSVEGLGTEAFF
. | TRBJ2-3 | . | TRBV24-1 | TGTGCCACCAGTGATCGACTTAGTGGTACGCAGTATTTT | CATSDRLSGTQYF
. | TRBJ2-5 | TRBD2 | TRBV2 | TGTGCCAGCAGAAGGACTAGCGGTGGTGAGACCCAGTACTTC | CASRRTSGGETQYF
. | TRBJ2-2 | . | TRBV2 | TGTGCCAGCAGAAGCTTGGGGGCGCAAAACGGGGAGCTGTTTTTT | CASRSLGAQNGELFF
. | TRBJ2-5 | . | TRBV20-1 | TGCAGTGCTAGTGGGCGCCTCGGGGGCCGTGACCAAGAGACCCAGTACTTC | CSASGRLGGRDQETQYF
. | TRBJ2-7 | . | TRBV7-8 | TGTGCCAGCAGCCTAAATACGGCGTCGCAGTACTTC | CASSLNTASQYF
. | TRBJ1-3 | TRBD1 | TRBV19 | TGTGCCAGTAGTAGAGGGGGCCCCGGAAACACCGTATATTTT | CASSRGGPGNTVYF
. | TRBJ2-1 | TRBD1 | TRBV24-1 | TGTGCCAGCAGTGAATTACAGGGGGCTGGTGAGCAGTTCTTC | CASSELQGAGEQFF
. | TRBJ2-7 | . | TRBV2 | TGTGCCAGCAGTGACAGGGCCCGCTACGAGCAGTACTTC | CASSDRARYEQYF
. | TRBJ1-1 | . | TRBV24-1 | TGTGCCACCAGGGACAGCGCGATGAACACTGAAGCTTTCTTT | CATRDSAMNTEAFF
few | TRBJ2-2 | TRBD2 | TRBV11-3 | TGTGCCAGCAGCTTCTCGGGCGGGAGTGGGTACACCGGGGAGCTGTTTTTT | CASSFSGGSGYTGELFF
. | TRBJ2-7 | . | TRBV7-2 | TGTGCCAGCAGCTTAGCTCCGACTAAGGAGCAGTACTTC | CASSLAPTKEQYF
few | TRBJ1-2 | . | TRBV7-2 | TGTGCCAGCAGCCAAAACTATGGCTACACCTTC | CASSQNYGYTF
. | TRBJ2-1 | . | TRBV6-5 | TGTGCCAGCAGAGGGGTTCTTATTGGCGATGAGCAGTTCTTC | CASRGVLIGDEQFF
many | TRBJ2-5 | TRBD1 | TRBV19 | TGTGCCAGTAGTAGACCTCCCCGGACAGGGGGGCGCGGGCAAGAGACCCAGTACTTC | CASSRPPRTGGRGQETQYF
. | TRBJ2-5 | . | TRBV5-5 | TGTGCCAGCAGCAGTCAGGGAGGCTACCAAGAGACCCAGTACTTC | CASSSQGGYQETQYF
many | TRBJ2-1 | TRBD1 | TRBV29-1 | TGCAGCGTCGACCGGACAGGGGGCTACAATGAGCAGTTCTTC | CSVDRTGGYNEQFF
many | TRBJ2-2 | . | TRBV4-1 | TGCGCCAGCAGCCAAGAAAGGGGCTCGAACACCGGGGAGCTGTTTTTT | CASSQERGSNTGELFF
many | TRBJ1-2 | . | TRBV3-1 | TGTGCCAGCACCCAGGGACGGTACTATGGCTACACCTTC | CASTQGRYYGYTF
many | TRBJ1-2 | . | TRBV9 | TGTGCCAGCAGCGTAGTGGGGTCCCCTAACTATGGCTACACCTTC | CASSVVGSPNYGYTF
. | TRBJ2-7 | . | TRBV5-1 | TGCGCCAGCAGCTCTAGCGTGGGTTTTGCCTACGAGCAGTACTTC | CASSSSVGFAYEQYF
many | TRBJ1-6 | . | TRBV4-1 | TGCGCCAGCAGGTCGTGGACCGGGAGCTCCTATAATTCACCCCTCCACTTT | CASRSWTGSSYNSPLHF
. | TRBJ2-2 | TRBD1 | TRBV10-2 | TGCGCCAGCAGTGCTCCGGGACAGGGGGCTGGGAGCACCGGGGAGCTGTTTTTT | CASSAPGQGAGSTGELFF
. | TRBJ1-2 | . | TRBV20-1 | TGCAGTGCCCACCAAGGGCAAGGCTACACCTTC | CSAHQGQGYTF
many | TRBJ2-6 | TRBD2 | TRBV7-8 | TGTGCCAGCAGCCATCGGGGGGGCTCCGGGGCCAACGTCCTGACTTTC | CASSHRGGSGANVLTF
many | TRBJ2-2 | . | TRBV7-8 | TGTGCCAGCAGCTTCAGGGTAGCCCTGAACACCGGGGAGCTGTTTTTT | CASSFRVALNTGELFF
. | TRBJ2-7 | . | TRBV20-1 | TGCAGTGCTAGAGATCCTCAGGAGTCTGGTGAGCAGTACTTC | CSARDPQESGEQYF
. | TRBJ2-7 | . | TRBV15 | TGTGCCACCAGCAGAGATGGTGGGAGGCTCTACGAGCAGTACTTC | CATSRDGGRLYEQYF
few | TRBJ2-2 | . | TRBV4-2 | TGTGCCAGCAGCCGATTCGGGTCTGGGGGGACCGGGGAGCTGTTTTTT | CASSRFGSGGTGELFF
few | TRBJ2-2 | . | TRBV2 | TGTGCCAGCCAACGGCCACTCAAGATCACCGGGGAGCTGTTTTTT | CASQRPLKITGELFF
. | TRBJ1-6 | . | TRBV11-1 | TGTGCCAGCAGCTTTCGGGGGAATAATTCACCCCTCCACTTT | CASSFRGNNSPLHF
. | TRBJ1-6 | TRBD1 | TRBV30 | TGTGCCTGGAGATGGACAGGGAGCTCCTATAATTCACCCCTCCACTTT | CAWRWTGSSYNSPLHF
. | TRBJ1-5 | TRBD1 | TRBV20-1 | TGCAGTGCTGTTGACCGGGACAGGGGGCTGGTGGGCAATCAGCCCCAGCATTTT | CSAVDRDRGLVGNQPQHF
. | TRBJ2-7 | TRBD1 | TRBV15 | TGTGCCACCAGACAGACAGGGTCCCACGAGCAGTACTTC | CATRQTGSHEQYF
many | TRBJ1-6 | TRBD1 | TRBV6-1 | TGTGCCAGCAGGACTGACAGGGAACTCCACTTT | CASRTDRELHF
. | TRBJ2-5 | . | TRBV5-1 | TGCGCCAGCAGCGGCACCGGGACGGGAGAGACCCAGTACTTC | CASSGTGTGETQYF
. | TRBJ2-1 | . | TRBV4-1 | TGCGCCAGCAGCCAAGGCTTTGGGGGCGCAAGGAATGAGCAGTTCTTC | CASSQGFGGARNEQFF
. | TRBJ2-1 | TRBD2 | TRBV6-1 | TGTGCCAGCACCCAAGCGGGAGGGCCAAGCAATGAGCAGTTCTTC | CASTQAGGPSNEQFF
. | TRBJ2-4 | . | TRBV3-1 | TGTGCCAGCAGCCAAGATGCTGGATCCCGGAGTTGGAAAAACATTCAGTACTTC | CASSQDAGSRSWKNIQYF